Reported below is one TCR beta chain. Its antigen target is currently unknown. Base quality data are lacking; no much larger clone is found one base away. TCRbeta CDR3 regions were amplified from genomic DNA by means of the immunoSEQ Assay, a bias-controlled multiplex PCR. The published analysis was carried out like this. The number of nucleated cells in each sample was estimated from the amplification of reference gene primers within the assay. To quantify the absolute abundance of each unique TCRbeta CDR3 rearrangement, sequence reads were collapsed and filtered. For each sample, productive Simpson clonality was calculated by taking the square root of Simpson's diversity index across productive rearrangements. TCRdb holds this immuneACCESS table with in-frame rearrangements only. Some clones are missing; in checked studies, unresolved V genes explain under half, and the rest has no known cause. For V, J and clone size, that table is used; D and trimming come from the DNA. Across this sample there are about 49,000 clones, with roughly four fifths seen only once. Around 2.7% of the sample is held by the ten biggest clonotypes.

V is pared back by 2 bases and J by 1 base, with 8 bases lying between the germline termini. CDR1 and CDR2 (SGHAT, FQNNGV) derive from the germline V gene. The CDR3 runs 15 residues from the cysteine to the phenylalanine. The retained sequence is limited to the CDR3, 45 bases, with the frame set at the first base. Collaborating institutions collected whole blood in K2EDTA tubes following their own protocols. Collaborator samples were shipped for TCRbeta analysis as frozen whole blood, isolated PBMCs, or DNA extracted from either sample type. This sample was included in a study of blood T cell repertoires in COVID-19 (dated by TCRdb to the early 2020s). Study-level background: Collaborator samples came from the United States, Italy and Spain and covered acute and convalescent phases of COVID-19. The material from the prospective study consisted of cDNA or gDNA derived from T cells, B-cell-depleted T cells, or PBMCs. Subjects who had been exposed to COVID-19, were actively infected with it, or had recovered from it provided the deeply sampled blood TCRbeta repertoires that made up the dataset. A freely available public database, intended as a resource for researchers studying the immune response to SARS-CoV-2, is where the repertoires were released. The samples were drawn from two sources: the first 160 participants of the ongoing ImmuneRACE study, and over 950 subjects contributed by 6 global collaborators. Nearly every sample came with metadata listing a de-identified subject ID, COVID-19 status, age in years and sex. Where HLA class I and class II types were available, the types were taken from metadata supplied by the sample provider, not from assay-based typing.

Beyond this particular receptor, the publication reports: Clinical and demographic metadata were provided uncurated, with the amount varying by source and participant.

This clonotype was sampled from a woman aged 60-70 years with acute or convalescent COVID-19. The rearranged chain carries TRBV11-2 and TRBJ2-2; D gene: possibly TRBD2, on 5 matching bases. Sample: peripheral blood. The nucleotide sequence is TGTGCCAGCAGCTTATTCGGACTGAACACCGGGGAGCTGTTTTTT. Its product reads: CASSLFGLNTGELFF.